This T cell receptor (beta chain) was recovered during a study of CD8 T cells in Susac syndrome. Germline values: CDR1 SEHNR, CDR2 FQNEAQ (reference sequence). The CDR3 is 14 amino acids. V dropped 6 bases and J dropped 2 bases, with 14 bases sitting between them. TCR beta sequencing was performed on blood CD8+ and CD4+ T cells. RNA, at about 0.5 to 1 ug, was reverse transcribed with random hexamers. By means of immunoSEQ multiplex PCR, TCR beta CDR3 spanning 54 Vbeta and 13 Jbeta underwent amplification. TCRdb re-called the immunoSEQ multiplex PCR reads through MiXCR, storing one row per CDR3 protein. This table holds almost 450,000 distinct CDR3 sequences, approximately 89% found once. This clonotype was counted only a few times.

Input material: CD8+ T cells from PBMCs. This chain links TRBV7-9 with TRBJ2-7, with D unresolved. The receptor was derived from a human donor with multiple sclerosis. CDR3 sequence reads: CASSSSALPYEQYF. In nucleotides, the CDR3 is TGTGCCAGCAGTTCGTCTGCTCTTCCCTACGAGCAGTACTTC.